The present T cell receptor beta chain was sequenced within a study of post-analysis software for immune sequencing data. Presence of unique molecular identifiers characterized the TCR beta cDNA libraries. T cells numbering about 0.95 to 11 million gave rise to 450,000 to 550,000 cDNA molecules. In TCRdb, the PCR reads were re-called with MiXCR into one record per CDR3 protein. Among 170,000 or so distinct CDR3 sequences listed, about 32% were seen once. Trimming cost V 5 bases and J 14 bases; bases outside gene matches: 5. Germline loops: CDR1 MNHNY, CDR2 SVGAGI (reference sequence). This CDR3 contains 11 residues. This clonotype was detected many times. As yet, its antigen is unknown. Study-level points and caveats: Higher frequency in patients than in controls was seen for about five TRBV segments, with TRBV5-6, TRBV5-1 and TRBV20-1 among them. Samples sharing a preparation batch grouped tightly together when assessed by F measure.

The sequenced sample was blood. The sequence was obtained from a girl aged 5-17 years with multiple sclerosis. The rearrangement links TRBV6-6 to TRBJ2-1, with 8 bases matching TRBD2. The DNA for the CDR3 is TGTGCCAGCAGTAGCGGGAGTCGAGAGTTCTTC. It specifies CASSSGSREFF.